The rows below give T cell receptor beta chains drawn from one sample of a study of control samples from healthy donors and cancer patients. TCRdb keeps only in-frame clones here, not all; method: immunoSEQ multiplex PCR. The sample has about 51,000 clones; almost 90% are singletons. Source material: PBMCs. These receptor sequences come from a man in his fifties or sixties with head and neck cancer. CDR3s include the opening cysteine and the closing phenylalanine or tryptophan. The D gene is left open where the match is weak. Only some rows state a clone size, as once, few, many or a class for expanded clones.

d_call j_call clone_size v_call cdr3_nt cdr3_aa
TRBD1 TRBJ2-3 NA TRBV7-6 TGTGCCAGCAGCCTCGGGACAGGGACAGATACGCAGTATTTT CASSLGTGTDTQYF
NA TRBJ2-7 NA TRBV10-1 TGCGCCATCTTCCCGCCGACTCTACGACCGTACGAGCAGTACTTC CAIFPPTLRPYEQYF
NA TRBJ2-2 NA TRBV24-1 TGTGCCACCAGCCAGGGGGGGGCCGGGGAGCTGTTTTTT CATSQGGAGELFF
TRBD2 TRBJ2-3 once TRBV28 TGTGCCAGCAGTTTACTATTAAGGACTAGCGGGAGGGGCCGTGGAGATACGCAGTATTTT CASSLLLRTSGRGRGDTQYF
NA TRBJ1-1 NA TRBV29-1 TGCAGTGGGACATCGAACACTGAAGCTTTCTTT CSGTSNTEAFF
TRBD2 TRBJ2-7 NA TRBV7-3 TGTGCCAGCAGCCTAACCGGGACTAGCGGGAATAATCCCTACGAGCAGTACTTC CASSLTGTSGNNPYEQYF
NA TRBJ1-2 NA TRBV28 TGTGCCAGCAACTCAGGCAGCATTAACTATGGCTACACCTTC CASNSGSINYGYTF
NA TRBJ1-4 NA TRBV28 TGTGCCAGCAGAGCAGGTGAAAAACTGTTTTTT CASRAGEKLFF
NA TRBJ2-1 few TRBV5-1 TGCGCCAGCAGCTTGGGACCGTTAGCCTACAATGAGCAGTTCTTC CASSLGPLAYNEQFF
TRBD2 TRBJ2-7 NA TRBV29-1 TGCAGCGTTCAAGCCCTCACTAGCGGGAGGCGCGAGCAGTACTTC CSVQALTSGRREQYF
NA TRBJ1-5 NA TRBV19 TGTGCATCAGGGTTTGCTCAGCCCCAGCATTTT CASGFAQPQHF
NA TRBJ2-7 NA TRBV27 TGTGCCAGCAGTTTAGGGGGGGGGCCCTACGAGCAGTACTTC CASSLGGGPYEQYF
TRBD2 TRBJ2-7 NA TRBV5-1 TGCGCCAGCAGCGCCGTCAGGGAGGGCGAGCAGTACTTC CASSAVREGEQYF
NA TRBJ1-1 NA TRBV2 TGTGCCAGCACTGGAGGGTCGGAGACTGAAGCTTTCTTT CASTGGSETEAFF
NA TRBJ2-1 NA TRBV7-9 TGTGCCAGCAGCCCCCCCTTTAGGGTGGGCAATGAGCAGTTCTTC CASSPPFRVGNEQFF
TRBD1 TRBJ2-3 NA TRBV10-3 TGTGCCATCAGTGAGCCCGGGACAGGGGGTTCCGGGCTCACAGATACGCAGTATTTT CAISEPGTGGSGLTDTQYF
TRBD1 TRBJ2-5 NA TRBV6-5 TGTGCCAGCAGCACAGGGGGCCGCCGGGAGACCCAGTACTTC CASSTGGRRETQYF
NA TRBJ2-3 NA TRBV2 TGTGCCATCCCCCGCCGGGGACGAGCCACAGATACGCAGTATTTT CAIPRRGRATDTQYF
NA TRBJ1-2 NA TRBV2 TGTGCCAGCACTCGAGGAACAGAGTATGGCTACACCTTC CASTRGTEYGYTF
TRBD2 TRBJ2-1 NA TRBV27 TGTGCCAGCAGAGGACTAGCGGGAAATATTCGGTTTGAGCAGTTCTTC CASRGLAGNIRFEQFF
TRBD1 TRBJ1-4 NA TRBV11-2 TGTGCCAGCAGCTTTTACAGGGGGCGTGTGGAAAAACTGTTTTTT CASSFYRGRVEKLFF
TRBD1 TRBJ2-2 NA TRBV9 TGTGCCAGCAGCGTACGGACAGGGGGGATCGGGGAGCTGTTTTTT CASSVRTGGIGELFF
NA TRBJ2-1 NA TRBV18 TGTGCCAGCTCACCACAGGAGGGTGAGCAGTTCTTC CASSPQEGEQFF
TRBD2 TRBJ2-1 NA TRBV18 TGTGCCAGCTCACTTAGCGGGAGTGGGTCCTACAATGAGCAGTTCTTC CASSLSGSGSYNEQFF
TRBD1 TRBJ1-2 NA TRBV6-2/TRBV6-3 TGTGCCAGCAGTTACTACACTGACAGGGGGCACTATGGCTACACCTTC CASSYYTDRGHYGYTF
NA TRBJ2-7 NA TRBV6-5 TGTGCCAGCAGGTCAAAAGGGCAGAACCCCTACGAGCAGTACTTC CASRSKGQNPYEQYF
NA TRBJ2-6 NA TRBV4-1 TGCGCCAGCAGCCAAGAGTTAGCGCTCTCTGGGGCCAACGTCCTGACTTTC CASSQELALSGANVLTF
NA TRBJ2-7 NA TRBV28 TGTGCCAGCAGTCGCGGGGTCCCCCTTCAATACGAGCAGTACTTC CASSRGVPLQYEQYF
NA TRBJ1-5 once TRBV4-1 TGCGCCAGCAGCCAAGATCCCCCAGGGGTGCTTCAGCCCCAGCATTTT CASSQDPPGVLQPQHF
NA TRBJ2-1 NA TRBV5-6 TGTGCCAGCAGCTTGGATATTAGCTCTGAGCAGTTCTTC CASSLDISSEQFF
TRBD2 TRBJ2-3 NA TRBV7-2 TGTGCCAGCAGCTTAGAACTAGCGGGGGCCGGGAGCACAGATACGCAGTATTTT CASSLELAGAGSTDTQYF
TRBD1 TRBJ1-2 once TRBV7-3 TGTGCCAGCAGCCCCAGTCCCGGGACAGGGTTCAGCGGCTACACCTTC CASSPSPGTGFSGYTF
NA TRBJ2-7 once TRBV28 TGTGCCAGCAGTTTTGTTTCAGGGAGTAGCCACGAGCAGTACTTC CASSFVSGSSHEQYF
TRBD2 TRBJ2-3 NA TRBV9 TGTGCCAGCGGGCGGGGGGATCTCACAGATACGCAGTATTTT CASGRGDLTDTQYF
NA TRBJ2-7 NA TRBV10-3 TGTGCCATCAGTGATACGTGGCAGTCCTACGAGCAGTACTTC CAISDTWQSYEQYF
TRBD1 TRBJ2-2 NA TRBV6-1 TGTGCCAGCAGTGCCGGGACAGTCTATTTGTCCGGGGAGCTGTTTTTT CASSAGTVYLSGELFF
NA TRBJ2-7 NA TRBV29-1 TGCAGCGTTGAAGATAACAGGGCAGGTTGGTACGAGCAGTACTTC CSVEDNRAGWYEQYF
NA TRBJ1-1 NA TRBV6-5 TGTGCCAGCAGTTACTCTCCCCGGACGTTGAGCACTGAAGCTTTCTTT CASSYSPRTLSTEAFF
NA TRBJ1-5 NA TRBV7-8 TGTGCCAGCAGCTGGGCCGGCAATCAGCCCCAGCATTTT CASSWAGNQPQHF
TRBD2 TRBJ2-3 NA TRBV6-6 TGTGCCAGCGTGGCGGCGGGGGGCACAGATACGCAGTATTTT CASVAAGGTDTQYF
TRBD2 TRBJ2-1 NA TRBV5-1 TGCGCCAGCAGCCCTTCGGGGGGCTCCTACAATGAGCAGTTCTTC CASSPSGGSYNEQFF
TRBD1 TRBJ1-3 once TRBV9 TGTGCCAGCAGCGGACTAGGGGGCTTTGGAAACACCATATATTTT CASSGLGGFGNTIYF
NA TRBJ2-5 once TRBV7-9 TGTGCCAGCAGATACGGACCCGGGGAGACCGCGTCAGAGACCCAGTACTTC CASRYGPGETASETQYF
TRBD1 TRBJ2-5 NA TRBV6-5 TGTGCCAGCAGTTACAGGGGCAGGGGGCCAGAGGAGACCCAGTACTTC CASSYRGRGPEETQYF
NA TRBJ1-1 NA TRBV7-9 TGTGCCAGCAGCGCCGCCACGGGGCAGAACACTGAAGCTTTCTTT CASSAATGQNTEAFF
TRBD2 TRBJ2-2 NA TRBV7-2 TGTGCCAGCAGCTTAGTTCTTGGACTAGCGGGGGCGGGCGGGGAGCTGTTTTTT CASSLVLGLAGAGGELFF
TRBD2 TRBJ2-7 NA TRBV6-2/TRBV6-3 TGTGCCAGCAGTTACCCGGGACTAGCGGGGACCAACGAGCAGTACTTC CASSYPGLAGTNEQYF
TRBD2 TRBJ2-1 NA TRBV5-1 TGCGCCAGCAGCTTGGGGCTAGCGGGTAGCTCCTACAATGAGCAGTTCTTC CASSLGLAGSSYNEQFF
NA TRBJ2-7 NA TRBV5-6 TGTGCCAGCAGCCCGCCCCCCGGGGAAAACTACGAGCAGTACTTC CASSPPPGENYEQYF
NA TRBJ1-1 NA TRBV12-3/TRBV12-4 TGTGCCAGCACTGATTATGACACTGAAGCTTTCTTT CASTDYDTEAFF
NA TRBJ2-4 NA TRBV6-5 TGTGCCAGCAAAACGGACCCTTTAGCCAAAAACATTCAGTACTTC CASKTDPLAKNIQYF
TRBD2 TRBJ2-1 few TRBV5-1 TGCGCCAGCAGCTTCTCTACTAGCGGGAAGACCAATGAGCAGTTCTTC CASSFSTSGKTNEQFF
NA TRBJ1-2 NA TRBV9 TGTGCCAGCAGCGCCGGGGGCAGTGGCTACACCTTC CASSAGGSGYTF
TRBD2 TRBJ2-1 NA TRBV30 TGTGCCTGGAGCACGGGGGGGAGTAAAGTTGAGCAGTTCTTC CAWSTGGSKVEQFF
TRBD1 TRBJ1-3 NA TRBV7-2 TGTGCCAGCAGCCCCTGGACAGGGACTGGAAACACCATATATTTT CASSPWTGTGNTIYF
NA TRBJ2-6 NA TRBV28 TGTGCCAGCAGTTTCGGGACTCCCTCTGGGGCCAACGTCCTGACTTTC CASSFGTPSGANVLTF
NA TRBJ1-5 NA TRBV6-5 TGTGCCAGCAGTTATAAGATAGATCAGCCCCAGCATTTT CASSYKIDQPQHF
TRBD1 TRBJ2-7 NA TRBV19 TGTGCCAGTAGTCCCAGGACAGGGGGACACGAGCAGTACTTC CASSPRTGGHEQYF
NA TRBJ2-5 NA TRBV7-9 TGTGCCAGCAGCTTACGGGGAGCGATCCGAGAGACCCAGTACTTC CASSLRGAIRETQYF